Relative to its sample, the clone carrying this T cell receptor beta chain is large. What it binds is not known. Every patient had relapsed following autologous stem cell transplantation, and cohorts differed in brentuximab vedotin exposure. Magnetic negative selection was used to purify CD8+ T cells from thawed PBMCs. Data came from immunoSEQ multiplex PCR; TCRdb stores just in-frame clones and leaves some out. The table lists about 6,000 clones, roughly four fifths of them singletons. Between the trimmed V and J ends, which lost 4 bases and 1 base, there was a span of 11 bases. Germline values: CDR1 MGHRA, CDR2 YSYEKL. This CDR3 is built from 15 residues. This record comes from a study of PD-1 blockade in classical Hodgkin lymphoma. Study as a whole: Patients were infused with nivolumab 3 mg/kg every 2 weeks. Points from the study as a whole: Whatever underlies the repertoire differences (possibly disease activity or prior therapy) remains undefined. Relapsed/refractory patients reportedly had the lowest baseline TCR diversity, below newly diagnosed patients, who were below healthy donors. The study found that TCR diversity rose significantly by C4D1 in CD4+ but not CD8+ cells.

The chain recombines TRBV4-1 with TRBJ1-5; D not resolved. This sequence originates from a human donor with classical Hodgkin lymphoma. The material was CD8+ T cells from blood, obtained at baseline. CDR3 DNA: TGCGCCAGCAGCCCGTTATCCGGAAGCAATCAGCCCCAGCATTTT. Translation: CASSPLSGSNQPQHF.